This T cell receptor beta chain is drawn from a study of cytomegalovirus exposure and HLA in healthy donors. Germline CDR1 and CDR2: SGHDT and YYEEEE. With 1 base removed from V and 6 bases from J, the gap between germline ends came to 11 bases. CDR3 length: 14 amino acids. The PCR ran on 60 Vbeta and 13 Jbeta primers. The table came from immunoSEQ multiplex PCR; TCRdb's copy has only in-frame clones and leaves some out. The profile shows around 220,000 clones, around 80% of them singletons. This sequence originates from a girl aged 2 to 9 in good health and CMV-seronegative. The sample consisted of PBMCs. This chain uses TRBV5-6 with TRBJ2-1; tentatively, D is TRBD1 (7 bases). The CDR3 here is CASSLPGGFNEQFF. CDR3 nucleotides: TGTGCCAGCAGCTTGCCAGGGGGGTTCAATGAGCAGTTCTTC.